These 8 T cell receptor beta chains were all obtained from the same sample, sequenced in a study of PD-1 blockade in classical Hodgkin lymphoma. TCRdb keeps only in-frame clones here, not all; method: immunoSEQ multiplex PCR. The table shows 15,000 to 20,000 clones, with more than 75% occurring only once. Documented time point: cycle 4 day 1 (C4D1), after about 6 weeks of nivolumab. After autologous stem cell transplantation all patients relapsed, and prior brentuximab vedotin exposure differed between cohorts. Sequencing was performed on peripheral blood mononuclear cells (PBMCs), taken before the fourth cycle of nivolumab. These receptor sequences come from a human donor with classical Hodgkin lymphoma.

CDR3 DNA: TGTGCCAGCAACAAACAGGGGATGAACACTGAAGCTTTCTTT. Protein: CASNKQGMNTEAFF. The V call is TRBV7-2, the J call TRBJ1-1, with 7 bases aligning to TRBD1. The CDR3 runs to 14 residues. The germline gives CDR1 SGHTA, CDR2 FQGNSA. Losses at the gene ends were 7 bases for V and 0 bases for J; bases not matched to a gene: 5.

This rearrangement joins TRBV5-8 to TRBJ1-2; no firm D call. The V gene's germline CDR1 is SGHTS and CDR2 YDEGEE. The CDR3 totals 12 residues. V gave up 0 bases and J gave up 8 bases, with 8 bases separating them. CDR3 bases: TGTGCCAGCAGCTTGGAGGGTTGGGGCTACACCTTC. Translating it yields CASSLEGWGYTF. Together with reference TRBV5-8 and TRBJ1-2, the CDR3 gives the full variable domain: EAGVTQSPTHLIKTRGQQATLRCSPISGHTSVYWYQQALGLGLQFLLWYDEGEERNRGNFPPRFSGRQFPNYSSELNVNALELEDSALYLCASSLEGWGYTFGSGTRLTVV.

The chain is built from TRBV2 and TRBJ1-5; no clear D gene. The V end was cut by 4 bases, the J end by 4 bases, with 8 bases between. The length of the CDR3 is 13 residues. CDR1 SNHLY and CDR2 FYNNEI come from the germline V gene. The CDR3 DNA reads TGTGCCAGCAGTGGGAGGGCGAATCAGCCCCAGCATTTT. Protein product: CASSGRANQPQHF.

The gene calls are TRBV6-5 and TRBJ2-1; D may correspond to TRBD1 or TRBD2 (5 bases each). Deletions cut 2 bases from V and 4 bases from J, with 12 bases between. The CDR3 is 15 residues long. The germline V gene encodes CDR1 MNHEY and CDR2 SVGAGI. CDR3 sequence: CASSYGGVGYNEQFF. The CDR3, as DNA: TGTGCCAGCAGTTACGGGGGAGTGGGGTACAATGAGCAGTTCTTC.

This clone has more than one count but fewer than ten. J is TRBJ1-5 and V is TRBV5-3; possible D gene TRBD1, 5 bases. TRBV5-3 belongs to the ORF category, with a function that is uncertain. Trimming stripped 0 bases from V and 1 base from J, with 14 bases between. The CDR3 totals 17 residues. The CDR3 DNA follows: TGTGCCAGAAGCTTGGCCTCGCGCAGGGAAAGCAATCAGCCCCAGCATTTT. This sequence encodes CARSLASRRESNQPQHF.

The V gene is TRBV5-6, the J gene TRBJ1-2; 9 bases are a match to TRBD1. Unmatched junction bases numbered 3, after V lost 2 bases and J lost 1 base. Germline V gene sequence: CDR1 SGHDT, CDR2 YYEEEE. The CDR3 runs to 15 residues. CDR3 in amino acids: CASSLGTGINYGYTF. The DNA of the CDR3 is TGTGCCAGCAGCTTAGGGACAGGGATTAACTATGGCTACACCTTC.

The chain joins TRBV6-5 to TRBJ1-3; D possibly corresponds to TRBD1 (5 bases). Trimming left V 2 bases short and J 0 bases short, with 8 bases between. This CDR3 is built from 15 residues. Germline V CDR1 and CDR2: MNHEY, SVGAGI. The CDR3 DNA reads TGTGCCAGCAGTTACACGGGACGCTCTGGAAACACCATATATTTT. Its protein is CASSYTGRSGNTIYF.

The chain couples TRBV28 to TRBJ2-4; no clear D gene. The CDR3 runs to 15 residues. CDR1 and CDR2 from the germline V gene are MDHEN and SYDVKM. With 6 bases removed from V and 0 bases from J, the gap between germline ends came to 12 bases. The CDR3 region has the DNA TGTGCCAGCAGCTTTGGTTGGGTAGCCAAAAACATTCAGTACTTC. Translation: CASSFGWVAKNIQYF.